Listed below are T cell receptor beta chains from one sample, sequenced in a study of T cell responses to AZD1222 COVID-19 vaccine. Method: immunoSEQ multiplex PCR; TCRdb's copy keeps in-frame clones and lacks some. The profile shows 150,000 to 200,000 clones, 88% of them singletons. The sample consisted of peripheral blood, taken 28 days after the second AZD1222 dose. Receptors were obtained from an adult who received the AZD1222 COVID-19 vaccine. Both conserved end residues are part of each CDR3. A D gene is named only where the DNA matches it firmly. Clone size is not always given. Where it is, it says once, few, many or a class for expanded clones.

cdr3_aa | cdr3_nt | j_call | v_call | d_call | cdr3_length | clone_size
CASSLVDPTYEQYF | TGTGCCAGCAGCTTAGTGGACCCGACCTACGAGCAGTACTTC | TRBJ2-7 | TRBV7-8 | NA | 14 | NA
CASRAGGFSGYTF | TGTGCCAGCAGAGCAGGGGGCTTTTCCGGCTACACCTTC | TRBJ1-2 | TRBV28 | TRBD1 | 13 | NA
CASSVAGTSGRPIYNEQFF | TGTGCCAGCAGCGTAGCTGGAACTAGCGGGAGGCCTATCTACAATGAGCAGTTCTTC | TRBJ2-1 | TRBV9 | TRBD2 | 19 | NA
CASSLAALAKNIQYF | TGTGCCAGCAGCTTAGCAGCACTAGCCAAAAACATTCAGTACTTC | TRBJ2-4 | TRBV7-2 | NA | 15 | NA
CASSPGSGKGFYEQYF | TGCGCCAGCAGTCCTGGTAGCGGGAAGGGCTTCTACGAGCAGTACTTC | TRBJ2-7 | TRBV23-1 | TRBD2 | 16 | NA
CASRSGSNTGELFF | TGTGCCAGCAGAAGCGGGTCGAACACCGGGGAGCTGTTTTTT | TRBJ2-2 | TRBV28 | NA | 14 | NA
CASSPWGRNTGELFF | TGTGCCAGCAGTCCCTGGGGGCGGAACACCGGGGAGCTGTTTTTT | TRBJ2-2 | TRBV28 | NA | 15 | NA
CASSWGTGGAQHF | TGCGCCAGCAGCTGGGGGACGGGCGGAGCCCAGCATTTT | TRBJ1-5 | TRBV5-1 | NA | 13 | NA
CASSPGPGVLEQFF | TGTGCCAGCAGCCCTGGGCCGGGAGTGCTTGAGCAGTTCTTC | TRBJ2-1 | TRBV7-9 | NA | 14 | NA
CAWRAWSPTNEKLFF | TGTGCCTGGAGGGCGTGGTCGCCAACTAATGAAAAACTGTTTTTT | TRBJ1-4 | TRBV30 | NA | 15 | NA
CASSSPLGEGSYNEQFF | TGTGCCAGCAGTTCACCTCTCGGGGAGGGCTCCTACAATGAGCAGTTCTTC | TRBJ2-1 | TRBV28 | TRBD2 | 17 | NA
CASSLRWRNEQFF | TGTGCCAGCAGTTTAAGGTGGAGGAATGAGCAGTTCTTC | TRBJ2-1 | TRBV27 | NA | 13 | NA
CASSYSIRGPYGYTF | TGTGCCAGCAGTTACTCGATAAGGGGCCCCTATGGCTACACCTTC | TRBJ1-2 | TRBV6-5 | NA | 15 | once
CASSNPRQLMNTEAFF | TGTGCCAGCAGCAACCCAAGACAGCTCATGAACACTGAAGCTTTCTTT | TRBJ1-1 | TRBV21-1 | NA | 16 | NA
CATSRDRGNTEAFF | TGTGCCACCAGCAGAGATAGGGGAAACACTGAAGCTTTCTTT | TRBJ1-1 | TRBV15 | NA | 14 | NA
CASIPLAGGTDTQYF | TGTGCCAGCATCCCGTTAGCGGGAGGCACAGATACGCAGTATTTT | TRBJ2-3 | TRBV2 | TRBD2 | 15 | NA